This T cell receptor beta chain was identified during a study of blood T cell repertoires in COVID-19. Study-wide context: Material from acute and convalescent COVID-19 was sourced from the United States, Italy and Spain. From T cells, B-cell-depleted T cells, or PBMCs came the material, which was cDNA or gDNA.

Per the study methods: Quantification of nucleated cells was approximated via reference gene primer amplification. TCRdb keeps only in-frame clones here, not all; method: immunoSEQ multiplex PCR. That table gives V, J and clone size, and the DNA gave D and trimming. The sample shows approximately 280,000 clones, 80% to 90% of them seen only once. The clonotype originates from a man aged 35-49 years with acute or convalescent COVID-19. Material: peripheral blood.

This CDR3 is CASRRQGATEAFF. CDR3 DNA: TGTGCCAGCAGGAGACAGGGGGCGACTGAAGCTTTCTTT. This chain connects TRBV6-6 to TRBJ1-1, with TRBD1 matching over 10 bases. Germline CDR1 and CDR2: MNHNY and SVGAGI (reference sequence). The trim removed 6 bases at V and 5 bases at J, leaving 3 bases unmatched. CDR3 length: 13 amino acids.